Presented here are 15 T cell receptor beta chains from one specimen sequenced in a study of T cell responses to AZD1222 COVID-19 vaccine (dated by TCRdb to 2020 to 2023). Library construction relied on the immunoSEQ multiplex PCR assay. TCRdb took over this immuneACCESS table, retaining in-frame rearrangements with V and J assigned. Such tables are incomplete; in checked studies, under half of the missing clones stem from an unresolved V gene, and the remainder is unexplained. Across this sample there are tens of thousands of clones, with around 91% seen only once. About 2.4% of the sample belongs to the ten largest clones. The time point tag for this specimen amounts to: about 28 days (+/-7) after the second vaccine dose. Material: peripheral blood, obtained 28 days after the second AZD1222 dose. The receptors were gathered from an adult who received the AZD1222 COVID-19 vaccine.

The rearrangement links TRBV9 to TRBJ1-2; 7 nucleotides match TRBD1. The CDR3 runs 12 residues. Germline lookup yields CDR1 SGDLS and CDR2 YYNGEE. V was clipped by 10 bases and J by 8 bases; unmatched bases: 11. CDR3 amino acids: CASWEGGRGYTF. The CDR3 DNA follows: TGTGCCTCATGGGAAGGGGGCCGAGGCTACACCTTC.

The chain carries TRBV4-1 and TRBJ2-7; TRBD1 is a possible D gene (6 bases). V was trimmed by 0 bases and J by 3 bases, leaving 21 bases between them. Germline loops: CDR1 MGHRA, CDR2 YSYEKL. The CDR3 length is 18 residues. The CDR3 bases are TGCGCCAGCAGCCAAGATCCCCTACAGGGTAATAGCCTCTACGAGCAGTACTTC. It translates to CASSQDPLQGNSLYEQYF.

The chain employs TRBV11-2 and TRBJ2-5; D unclear. In germline, CDR1 is SGHAT, CDR2 FQNNGV. V lost 7 bases, J lost 5 bases, and 14 bases lay in between. The length of the CDR3 is 13 residues. The CDR3 DNA sequence: TGTGCCAGCACCCTTACCAATGCGGAGACCCAGTACTTC. This translates into CASTLTNAETQYF.

The chain joins TRBV6-6 to TRBJ2-3; 7 nucleotides agree with TRBD2. Looked up from germline, CDR1 is MNHNY and CDR2 is SVGAGI (reference sequence). The CDR3 covers 14 residues. V shed 4 bases and J 1 base; nucleotides not matched to a gene: 2. The CDR3 DNA reads as TGTGCCAGCAGTTTCAGCGGGGGCACAGATACGCAGTATTTT. The encoded protein is CASSFSGGTDTQYF.

The chain carries TRBV25-1 and TRBJ2-3, with D possibly matching TRBD2 (6 bases). Looked up from germline, CDR1 is MGHDK and CDR2 is SYGVNS. V lost 7 bases to trimming and J lost 3 bases, with 8 bases between them. The CDR3 loop spans 12 amino acids. This chain's CDR3 is CASNRGTDTQYF. The CDR3 nucleotides read TGTGCCAGCAATCGGGGGACAGATACGCAGTATTTT.

The CDR3 sequence is CASSLQGAAEAFF. CDR3 bases: TGTGCCAGTAGTTTACAGGGGGCGGCTGAAGCTTTCTTT. The J gene is TRBJ1-1, the V gene TRBV19, with 9 positions matching TRBD1. The CDR3 is made up of 13 amino acids. The junction had 4 bases not matched to a gene; V was cut back by 5 bases and J by 6 bases. Germline lookup yields CDR1 LNHDA and CDR2 SQIVND (reference sequence).

The chain couples TRBV4-2 to TRBJ1-2, with 8 positions matching TRBD1. J was trimmed by 1 base and V by 0 bases; bases with no gene match: 7. CDR1 is LGHNA and CDR2 is YNFKEQ in the germline V gene. The CDR3 loop spans 17 amino acids. In DNA, the CDR3 is TGTGCCAGCAGCCAAGATAGAGGACAGGGTGGTAACTATGGCTACACCTTC. Residues: CASSQDRGQGGNYGYTF.

The V gene is TRBV30, the J gene TRBJ1-1, with D possibly TRBD1 on 5 matching bases. Germline V gene sequence: CDR1 GTSNPN, CDR2 SVGIG (reference sequence). This CDR3 comprises 13 residues. Deletions cut 4 bases from V and 5 bases from J, with 14 bases between. Here the CDR3 reads CAWNTGEGTEAFF. CDR3 DNA: TGTGCCTGGAATACGGGGGAAGGAACTGAAGCTTTCTTT.

The genes are TRBV30 and TRBJ1-4; 7 bases match TRBD1. Germline CDR1 is GTSNPN and CDR2 is SVGIG (reference sequence). This CDR3 is built from 15 residues. Trimming removed 3 bases from V and 13 bases from J; junction bases left unmatched: 17. In DNA, the CDR3 is TGTGCCTGGAGCATTCGACAGGGCCGAGAAAAACGACTGTTTTTT. Protein product: CAWSIRQGREKRLFF.

The chain is built from TRBV2 and TRBJ2-1; 9 positions agree with TRBD1. This CDR3 spans 12 amino acids. The J segment lost 16 bases and the V segment lost 3 bases, leaving 7 bases of the junction unmatched. From germline, CDR1 is SNHLY and CDR2 FYNNEI. The CDR3 coding sequence is TGTGCCAGCAGTGACCGGGACAGGGCCAATTTCTTC. It encodes CASSDRDRANFF.

This sequence joins TRBV7-2 and TRBJ2-7; 10 bases map to TRBD2. Germline V lookup: CDR1 SGHTA, CDR2 FQGNSA. Unmatched junction bases numbered 15, after V lost 5 bases and J lost 5 bases. This CDR3 comprises 17 residues. CDR3 DNA: TGTGCCAGCAGCCAAGAGGCTAGCGGGGGCGGTATCCACGAGCAGTACTTC. Protein: CASSQEASGGGIHEQYF.

This chain uses TRBV7-3 with TRBJ1-6; a possible D gene is TRBD1 (5 bases). The CDR3 is made up of 14 amino acids. Deletions cut 4 bases from V and 5 bases from J, with 9 bases between. Germline loops: CDR1 SGHTA, CDR2 FQGTGA. The CDR3 nucleotides read TGTGCCAGCAGCTCAGGGTCCCATAATTCACCCCTCCACTTT. It specifies CASSSGSHNSPLHF.

Worth noting for this clone: The sample contains more than one DNA sequence encoding this CDR3. V usage is TRBV5-1 and J usage is TRBJ1-1, with D perhaps TRBD1 (5 bases). There are 15 residues in the CDR3. Germline V CDR1 and CDR2: SGHRS, YFSETQ. Between the trimmed V and J ends, which lost 1 base and 0 bases, there was a span of 10 bases. The CDR3 here is CASSLRQGLNTEAFF. The CDR3 region has the DNA TGCGCCAGCAGCTTGCGTCAGGGCTTGAACACTGAAGCTTTCTTT.

V and J are TRBV6-5 and TRBJ1-1; the D gene is possibly TRBD1 (5 bases). The CDR3 has 15 residues. Trimming pared 6 bases from V and 4 bases from J, leaving 18 bases between. Per germline, CDR1 MNHEY and CDR2 SVGAGI. The CDR3 is CASSPGGGEGTEAFF. The CDR3, as DNA: TGTGCCAGCAGCCCCGGGGGGGGAGAGGGCACTGAAGCTTTCTTT.

V is TRBV7-9 and J is TRBJ2-7, with TRBD2 as a possible D gene (5 bases). The germline gives CDR1 SEHNR, CDR2 FQNEAQ (reference sequence). Trimming removed 5 bases at V and 4 bases at J, with 18 bases between. CDR3 length: 15 amino acids. The CDR3 loop is CASSDRWESPYEQYF. The CDR3 DNA reads as TGTGCCAGCAGCGACCGGTGGGAGTCCCCATACGAGCAGTACTTC.